The clone carrying this TCR beta chain was observed at least ten times. What it binds is not known. The entry originates in a study of response to subunit inactivated influenza vaccine. This CDR3 comprises 14 residues. J lost 7 bases, V lost 10 bases, and 11 bases had no gene match. Per the germline V gene, CDR1 is ENHRY and CDR2 is SYGVKD. Study-wide results and limits: It was the authors' suggestion that each seasonal influenza vaccination recruits few new T cells.

TCRdb redid the calling of the RT-PCR reads with MiXCR, one entry per CDR3 protein. The sample lists some 500,000 distinct CDR3 sequences, 16% occurring once. The V and J genes are TRBV10-3 and TRBJ1-5; TRBD1 matches 9 bases. This clonotype was sampled from a man aged 50 to 75 who received an inactivated influenza vaccine. Sequencing was performed on CD4+ T cells sorted from PBMCs, taken roughly 24 months after vaccination. Here the CDR3 DNA reads TGTGCCAGCTCCGGGACAGGGACTTCGCAGCCCCAGCATTTT. This codes for CASSGTGTSQPQHF.